This record covers a single T cell receptor beta chain. As yet, its antigen is unknown. The V end lost 4 bases, the J end lost 6 bases, and 16 bases lay between the germline ends. This CDR3 has 14 residues. Germline assignment: CDR1 SGHKS and CDR2 YYEKEE (reference sequence). This sample stems from a study of OX40 agonist ivuxolimab in advanced cancers. Whole-study context: Partial responses occurred in Three dose-escalation patients, one with hepatocellular carcinoma and two with cutaneous melanoma. Study-level points and caveats: On average, CD8+ T cells showed a greater number of expanded clones than CD4+. Near-lowest levels of clonal expansion characterized partial responders at 0.1-3.0 mg/kg.

The data were produced by immunoSEQ multiplex PCR, yet TCRdb's version contains in-frame clones alone and is incomplete. Of tens of thousands of clones in the sample, 86% are singletons; the top ten hold around 1.2%. The receptor comes from an adult with an advanced solid tumor such as melanoma, head and neck, liver or kidney cancer. J is TRBJ1-1 and V is TRBV5-5, with D possibly TRBD1 on 5 matching bases. The specimen comprised CD4+ or CD8+ T cells sorted from blood, sampled in a trial of the OX40 agonist ivuxolimab. CDR3 in amino acids: CASSGAPRGAEAFF. In DNA form, the CDR3 reads TGTGCCAGCAGCGGGGCCCCACGGGGTGCTGAAGCTTTCTTT. Complete variable domain (other parts from reference TRBV5-5 and TRBJ1-1): DAGVTQSPTHLIKTRGQQVTLRCSPISGHKSVSWYQQVLGQGPQFIFQYYEKEERGRGNFPDRFSARQFPNYSSELNVNALLLGDSALYLCASSGAPRGAEAFFGQGTRLTVV.